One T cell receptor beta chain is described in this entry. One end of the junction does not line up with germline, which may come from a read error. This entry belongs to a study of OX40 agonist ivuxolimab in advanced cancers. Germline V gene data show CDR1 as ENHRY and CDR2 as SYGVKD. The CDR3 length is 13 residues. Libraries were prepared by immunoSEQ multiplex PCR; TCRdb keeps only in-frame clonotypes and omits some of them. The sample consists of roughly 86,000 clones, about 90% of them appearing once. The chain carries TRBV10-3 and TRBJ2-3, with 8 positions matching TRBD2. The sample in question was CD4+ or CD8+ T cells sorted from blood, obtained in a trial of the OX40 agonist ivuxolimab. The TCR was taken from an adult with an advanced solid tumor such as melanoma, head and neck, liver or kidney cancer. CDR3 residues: CAIGLAGTDAQYF. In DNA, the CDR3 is TGTGCCATCGGGCTAGCGGGCACAGATGCGCAGTATTTT.